The entry below gives a single TCR beta chain sequence along with its context. This sample was taken from a study of OX40 agonist ivuxolimab in advanced cancers. Assay used: immunoSEQ multiplex PCR; TCRdb lists only in-frame clones, some missing. The data hold 70,000 or so clones, with around nine tenths observed a single time. CDR3 length: 15 residues. The germline CDR1 and CDR2 sequences are MNHEY and SMNVEV (reference sequence). V lost 5 bases to trimming and J lost 12 bases; unmatched junction nucleotides: 9. The genes are TRBV27 and TRBJ2-1, with 14 positions matching TRBD2. The TCR was taken from an adult with an advanced solid tumor such as melanoma, head and neck, liver or kidney cancer. Material: CD4+ or CD8+ T cells sorted from blood, obtained in a trial of the OX40 agonist ivuxolimab. The CDR3 is CASSPPGLAGVGQFF. CDR3 coding DNA: TGTGCCAGCAGTCCTCCGGGACTAGCGGGAGTTGGGCAGTTCTTC.